The present T cell receptor beta chain was sequenced within a study of T cell changes during pregnancy in multiple sclerosis. The data were produced by immunoSEQ multiplex PCR, yet TCRdb's version contains in-frame clones alone and is incomplete. This sample has more than 50,000 clones, with roughly nine tenths found just once. J was trimmed by 7 bases and V by 0 bases; bases with no gene match: 6. This CDR3 has 16 amino acids. Germline CDR1 and CDR2: SGHRS and YFSETQ. This receptor was obtained from a female donor in good health, enrolled as a control in a pregnancy study. The chain combines TRBV5-1 with TRBJ1-5, with 11 bases lining up with TRBD1. The input for sequencing was CD4+ T cells from peripheral blood mononuclear cells, taken after pregnancy. The CDR3 loop reads CASSLGTGGLGQPQHF. In DNA form, the CDR3 reads TGCGCCAGCAGCTTGGGGACAGGGGGCTTGGGCCAGCCCCAGCATTTT.